Sequencing of this T cell receptor beta chain was carried out in a study of PD-1 blockade in classical Hodgkin lymphoma. TCRdb's copy holds only in-frame clones and misses some; the assay was immunoSEQ multiplex PCR. The sample yields about 20,000 clones, about 87% seen once. The sample's time point: cycle 4 day 1 (C4D1), after less than seven weeks of nivolumab. The patients all showed relapse after autologous stem cell transplantation, while their brentuximab vedotin exposure varied. Isolated CD8+ T cells were derived from thawed PBMCs through magnetic negative selection. Best responses included complete response and partial response; otherwise, the best response was progressive disease. Note on this clone: What it recognizes is unknown.

Study findings and constraints: A reduction in baseline TCR diversity was reportedly seen in newly diagnosed patients relative to healthy donors. The study found that TCR diversity rose significantly by C4D1 in CD4+ but not CD8+ cells. Complete responders possessed baseline diversity comparable to newly diagnosed patients.

CDR1 and CDR2 (germline): SEHNR, FQNEAQ (reference sequence). The CDR3 is made up of 14 amino acids. V lost 6 bases and J lost 9, with 17 bases in between. This TCR was recovered from a human donor with classical Hodgkin lymphoma. This material consisted of CD8+ T cells from blood, taken before the fourth cycle of nivolumab. V usage is TRBV7-9 and J usage is TRBJ2-2; D call uncertain. The CDR3 DNA sequence: TGTGCCAGCAGACCATCAAGAGGTGACCGGGAGCTGTTTTTT. It codes for CASRPSRGDRELFF.